The next 19 T cell receptor beta chains were all read from a single sample in a study of cytomegalovirus exposure and HLA in healthy donors. Primers included in the PCR were 60 Vbeta and 13 Jbeta primers. Clones were sequenced by immunoSEQ multiplex PCR, and TCRdb holds only the in-frame ones, with some missing. This sample yields 55,000 to 70,000 clones, of which about 71% are seen a single time; approximately 19% belongs to the top ten. Sequencing used PBMCs. Source of these receptors: a woman in her sixties or seventies in good health and CMV-seropositive.

Notes on this clone: One end of the junction is discordant with germline, which a read error may explain. This rearrangement joins TRBV7-9 to TRBJ1-4; D is ambiguous. The CDR3 sequence is 12 residues long. Germline loops: CDR1 SEHNR, CDR2 FQNEAQ (reference sequence). CDR3 region: CSSSFLREKLFF. Here the CDR3 DNA reads TGTTCCAGCAGCTTCCTCAGAGAAAAACTGTTTTTT. The complete variable domain, with remaining parts taken from reference TRBV7-9 and TRBJ1-4, reads DTGVSQNPRHKITKRGQNVTFRCDPISEHNRLYWYRQTLGQGPEFLTYFQNEAQLEKSRLLSDRFSAERPKGSFSTLEIQRTEQGDSAMYLCSSSFLREKLFFGSGTQLSVL.

The CDR3 DNA reads TGTGCCAGCGTTTCTCTCTCCTCTGGAAACACCATATATTTT. It yields the protein CASVSLSSGNTIYF. The rearrangement joins TRBV28 to TRBJ1-3; the D is unclear. Trimming stripped 8 bases from V and 0 bases from J, with 11 bases between. Germline CDR1 reads MDHEN; CDR2 reads SYDVKM. The CDR3 extends over 14 amino acids.

This clone appeared a single time. This sequence joins TRBV9 and TRBJ2-1; no reliable D call. The CDR3 length is 17 residues. Germline CDR1 and CDR2: SGDLS and YYNGEE. The V and J ends lost 3 bases and 0 bases respectively, with 16 bases between them. DNA of the CDR3: TGTGCCAGCAGCGCCTCCCCGACTCGGAGCTCCTACAATGAGCAGTTCTTC. This gives the protein CASSASPTRSSYNEQFF.

This clone is a singleton in its sample. The CDR3 DNA reads as TGTGCCAGCGAACATCAAAACTATGGCTACACCTTC. Translating it yields CASEHQNYGYTF. The gene calls are TRBV9 and TRBJ1-2; D is uncertain. V lost 7 bases, J lost 2 bases, and 9 bases lay in between. This CDR3 is built from 12 residues. The germline V gene encodes CDR1 SGDLS and CDR2 YYNGEE.

The rearrangement uses TRBV19 and TRBJ2-3; no firm D call. There are 14 residues in the CDR3. V gave up 1 base and J gave up 4 bases, with 9 bases separating them. Germline CDR1 LNHDA, CDR2 SQIVND (reference sequence). CDR3 in DNA: TGTGCCAGTAGTATAGGCAGGTTCGCAGATACGCAGTATTTT. Translated: CASSIGRFADTQYF.

The chain combines TRBV19 with TRBJ1-2; 7 bases match TRBD1. V gave up 4 bases and J gave up 4 bases; unmatched junction bases: 9. The CDR3 length is 15 residues. CDR1 is LNHDA, CDR2 SQIVND, per germline (reference sequence). The CDR3 loop is CASSTRQGWVYGYTF. The CDR3 coding sequence is TGTGCCAGTAGTACGAGACAGGGTTGGGTCTATGGCTACACCTTC.

In this sample, this clone turned up a few times. The gene calls are TRBV7-8 and TRBJ2-7, with TRBD1 as a possible D gene (6 bases). Germline CDR1 SGHVS, CDR2 FQNEAQ. The CDR3 length is 14 residues. The V gene lost 3 bases and the J gene lost 6 bases, with 15 bases spanning the gap. For the CDR3, the DNA is TGTGCCAGCAGCTTTAGGCAGGGGATAACCGAGCAGTACTTC. This codes for CASSFRQGITEQYF.

This clone was recorded once. The chain has TRBV6-6 and TRBJ2-1; TRBD1 might be the D (5 bases). V gave up 6 bases and J gave up 5 bases, with 17 bases separating them. The CDR3 sequence is 15 residues long. Germline CDR1 MNHNY, CDR2 SVGAGI (reference sequence). The CDR3 coding sequence is TGTGCCAGCAGGACGGACACACTTGTCCACAATGAGCAGTTCTTC. Protein product: CASRTDTLVHNEQFF.

This chain links TRBV5-4 with TRBJ2-5; D not resolved. Between the trimmed V and J ends, which lost 2 bases and 2 bases, there was a span of 13 bases. Looked up from germline, CDR1 is SGHNT and CDR2 is YYREEE (reference sequence). The CDR3 sequence is 15 residues long. The CDR3 DNA sequence: TGTGCCAGCAGCTTAGGCACAGTAACGCAAGAGACCCAGTACTTC. Its protein is CASSLGTVTQETQYF. The full variable domain, its missing parts supplied by reference TRBV5-4 and TRBJ2-5, is ETGVTQSPTHLIKTRGQQVTLRCSSQSGHNTVSWYQQALGQGPQFIFQYYREEENGRGNFPPRFSGLQFPNYSSELNVNALELDDSALYLCASSLGTVTQETQYFGPGTRLLVL.

The chain employs TRBV7-3 and TRBJ1-2; D possibly corresponds to TRBD1 (6 bases). V was shortened by 4 bases and J by 2 bases, with 14 bases between the two germline ends. The CDR3 consists of 15 residues. In germline, CDR1 is SGHTA, CDR2 FQGTGA. CDR3 coding DNA: TGTGCCAGCAGCTCACAGGGATCGGGGAACTATGGCTACACCTTC. Its protein is CASSSQGSGNYGYTF. Supplemented by reference TRBV7-3 and TRBJ1-2, the full variable domain reads GAGVSQTPSNKVTEKGKYVELRCDPISGHTALYWYRQSLGQGPEFLIYFQGTGAADDSGLPNDRFFAVRPEGSVSTLKIQRTERGDSAVYLCASSSQGSGNYGYTFGSGTRLTVV.

This sequence joins TRBV27 and TRBJ2-7; D might be TRBD1 (5 bases). The V end lost 2 bases, the J end lost 6 bases, and 17 bases lay between the germline ends. The germline gives CDR1 MNHEY, CDR2 SMNVEV (reference sequence). The CDR3 loop spans 15 amino acids. This chain's CDR3 is CASSLGQGSFGEQYF. The CDR3 DNA is TGTGCCAGCAGTTTAGGTCAGGGTAGTTTCGGCGAGCAGTACTTC.

This chain links TRBV2 with TRBJ1-2, with a tentative D call TRBD1 (6 bases). This CDR3 comprises 15 residues. Germline V gene lookup returns CDR1 SNHLY and CDR2 FYNNEI. Trimming took 3 bases from V and 1 from J, leaving 12 bases between them. CDR3 region: CASSDYRTVNYGYTF. CDR3 DNA sequence: TGTGCCAGCAGTGATTATCGGACAGTTAACTATGGCTACACCTTC.

This clone has more than one count but fewer than ten. The V and J genes are TRBV11-2 and TRBJ2-6; TRBD2 matches at 8 bases. V shed 4 bases and J 2 bases; nucleotides not matched to a gene: 10. The V gene's germline CDR1 is SGHAT and CDR2 FQNNGV. The CDR3 loop spans 18 amino acids. CDR3 sequence: CASSSLTSGLTGANVLTF. In DNA, the CDR3 is TGTGCCAGCAGCTCGCTAACTAGCGGATTGACTGGGGCCAACGTCCTGACTTTC.

This clone was detected only a few times. The V call is TRBV7-2, the J call TRBJ1-1; possibly TRBD1 for D (6 bases). Germline V gene sequence: CDR1 SGHTA, CDR2 FQGNSA. V lost 1 base and J lost 9, with 15 bases in between. There are 14 residues in the CDR3. Here the CDR3 DNA reads TGTGCCAGCAGCTTAGTTCGTACTGGGGACAAAGCTTTCTTT. Its protein product is CASSLVRTGDKAFF.

The CDR3 is CASREGTNSPLHF. The DNA for the CDR3 is TGTGCCAGCAGAGAGGGGACAAATTCACCCCTCCACTTT. The chain has TRBV6-1 and TRBJ1-6; maybe TRBD1 (6 bases). The CDR3 is made up of 13 amino acids. V lost 6 bases and J lost 7, with 10 bases in between. Germline V gives CDR1 MNHNS, CDR2 SASEGT.

The genes are TRBV7-2 and TRBJ1-3, with no clear D. Trimming removed 4 bases at V and 4 bases at J, with 5 bases between. Germline V gives CDR1 SGHTA, CDR2 FQGNSA. This CDR3 has 12 amino acids. The CDR3 DNA reads TGTGCCAGCAGCTCACGGGGAAACACCATATATTTT. Translating it yields CASSSRGNTIYF.

The chain has TRBV5-6 and TRBJ2-7, with D uncertain. The V end was cut by 0 bases, the J end by 2 bases, with 6 bases between. Germline CDR1 and CDR2: SGHDT and YYEEEE. The CDR3 spans 13 residues. CDR3 nucleotide sequence: TGTGCCAGCAGCTTGGGTGGGCCCTACGAGCAGTACTTC. This sequence encodes CASSLGGPYEQYF.

The chain recombines TRBV7-6 with TRBJ1-2; no clear D. There are 16 residues in the CDR3. Germline CDR1 reads SGHVS; CDR2 reads FNYEAQ. Trimming removed 0 bases from V and 4 bases from J, with 15 bases in between. CDR3 nucleotides: TGTGCCAGCAGCTTAGCGTCGGCAGGAATAGGCTATGGCTACACCTTC. This sequence encodes CASSLASAGIGYGYTF. The full variable domain, rest sourced from reference TRBV7-6 and TRBJ1-2, is GAGVSQSPRYKVTKRGQDVALRCDPISGHVSLYWYRQALGQGPEFLTYFNYEAQQDKSGLPNDRFSAERPEGSISTLTIQRTEQRDSAMYRCASSLASAGIGYGYTFGSGTRLTVV.

This rearrangement joins TRBV6-4 to TRBJ1-1; 8 bases agree with TRBD1. CDR1 and CDR2 from the germline V gene are MRHNA and SNTAGT. The V segment lost 8 bases and the J segment 1 base; nucleotides outside the gene matches: 6. The CDR3 runs 14 residues. The DNA for the CDR3 is TGTGCCAGCTCCCCGGACAGGGAGAACACTGAAGCTTTCTTT. Translated, it gives CASSPDRENTEAFF.